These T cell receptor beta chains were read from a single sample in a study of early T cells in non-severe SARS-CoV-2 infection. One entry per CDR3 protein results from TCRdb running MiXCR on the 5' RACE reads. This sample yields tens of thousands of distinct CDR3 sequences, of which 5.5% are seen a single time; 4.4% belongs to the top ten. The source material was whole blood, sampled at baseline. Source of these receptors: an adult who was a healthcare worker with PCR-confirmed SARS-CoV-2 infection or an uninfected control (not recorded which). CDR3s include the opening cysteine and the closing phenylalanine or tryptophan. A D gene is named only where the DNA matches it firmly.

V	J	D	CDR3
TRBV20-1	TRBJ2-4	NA	CSATSTGPIQYF
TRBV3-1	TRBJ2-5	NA	CASSQAGPQETQYF
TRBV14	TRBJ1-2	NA	CASSQPQASYGYTF
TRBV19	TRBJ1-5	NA	CASTPGGLALPQHF
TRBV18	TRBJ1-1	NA	CASSPSSPRGGTEAFF
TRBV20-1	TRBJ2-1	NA	CSARVGEYEQFF
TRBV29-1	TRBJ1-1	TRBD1	CSVAGGWRTEAFF
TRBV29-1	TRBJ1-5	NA	CSVVTGYSNQPQHF
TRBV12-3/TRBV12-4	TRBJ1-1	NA	CASSLFNVNTEAFF
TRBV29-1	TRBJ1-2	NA	CSVDKFSQGRDGYTF
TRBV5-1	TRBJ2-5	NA	CASSSGIAETQYF
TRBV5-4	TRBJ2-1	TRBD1	CASSFDRVSNEQFF
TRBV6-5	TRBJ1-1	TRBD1	CASNQRTGAFMNTEAFF
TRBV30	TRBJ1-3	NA	CAWSVQSGAGNTIYF
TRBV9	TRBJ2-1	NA	CASSTETGKQFF
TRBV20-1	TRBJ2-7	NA	CSARITYEQYF
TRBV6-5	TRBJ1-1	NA	CASTRDQRSEAFF
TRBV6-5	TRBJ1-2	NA	CASRIGYGYTF
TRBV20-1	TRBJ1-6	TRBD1	CSAQGERPGSYNSPLHF
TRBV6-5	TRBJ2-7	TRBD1	CASSQDRGGYEQYF
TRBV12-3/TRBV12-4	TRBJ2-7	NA	CASSHGARRASYEQYF
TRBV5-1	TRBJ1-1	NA	CASSSQMGTEAFF
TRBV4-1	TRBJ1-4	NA	CASSQDWAPGQGWDEKLFF